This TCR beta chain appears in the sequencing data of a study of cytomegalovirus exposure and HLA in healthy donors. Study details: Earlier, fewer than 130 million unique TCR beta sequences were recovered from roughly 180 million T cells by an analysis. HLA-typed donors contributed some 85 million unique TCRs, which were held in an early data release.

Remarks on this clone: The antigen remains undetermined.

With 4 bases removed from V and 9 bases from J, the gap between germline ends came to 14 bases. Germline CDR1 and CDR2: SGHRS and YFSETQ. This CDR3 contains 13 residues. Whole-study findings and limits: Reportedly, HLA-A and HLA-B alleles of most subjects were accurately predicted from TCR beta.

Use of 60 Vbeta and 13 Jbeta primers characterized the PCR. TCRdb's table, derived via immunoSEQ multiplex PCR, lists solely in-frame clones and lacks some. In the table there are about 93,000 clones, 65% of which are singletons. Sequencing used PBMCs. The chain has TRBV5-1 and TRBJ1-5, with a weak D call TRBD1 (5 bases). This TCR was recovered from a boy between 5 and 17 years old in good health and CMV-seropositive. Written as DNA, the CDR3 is TGCGCCAGCAGCCCATTGGGGGGATCGCCCCAGCATTTT. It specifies CASSPLGGSPQHF.